A single sample is the source of the 12 T cell receptor beta chains below, sequenced in a study of cytomegalovirus exposure and HLA in healthy donors. Amplification used 60 Vbeta primers and 13 Jbeta primers. Measured with immunoSEQ multiplex PCR; TCRdb has only the in-frame clones, and not every one. The listing contains 90,000 to 150,000 clones. The material sequenced was PBMCs. The receptors were gathered from a man in his late teens or twenties in good health and CMV-seronegative.

This chain connects TRBV6-5 to TRBJ2-1; TRBD1 matches at 7 bases. In germline, CDR1 is MNHEY, CDR2 SVGAGI. Trimming at V came to 6 bases and at J to 8 bases, leaving 7 bases not matched to a gene. The CDR3 spans 13 residues. CDR3 region: CASRRQGTHEQFF. CDR3 coding DNA: TGTGCCAGCAGAAGACAGGGAACTCATGAGCAGTTCTTC.

This chain links TRBV5-5 with TRBJ1-5; D possibly corresponds to TRBD1 (6 bases). The V gene's germline CDR1 is SGHKS and CDR2 YYEKEE (reference sequence). The ends were cut back, 1 base at V and 6 bases at J, with 20 bases in the middle. CDR3 size: 17 residues. The CDR3 loop is CASSLIANDRRGQPQHF. The CDR3 DNA reads TGTGCCAGCAGCTTGATTGCCAACGACAGGAGAGGTCAGCCCCAGCATTTT.

The chain couples TRBV4-1 to TRBJ2-7; 8 bases are shared with TRBD2. Germline CDR1 is MGHRA and CDR2 is YSYEKL. V shed 0 bases, J shed 6 bases, and the junction held 4 bases outside the gene matches. The CDR3 runs to 14 residues. CDR3 in DNA: TGCGCCAGCAGCCAAGAGACGGGGGGGAGCGAGCAGTACTTC. It yields the protein CASSQETGGSEQYF.

The V and J genes are TRBV2 and TRBJ2-7, with 8 nucleotides matching TRBD1. CDR3 length: 15 residues. Germline values: CDR1 SNHLY, CDR2 FYNNEI. J lost 6 bases, V lost 7 bases, and 14 bases had no gene match. CDR3 region: CASTLSGTGPSEQYF. For the CDR3, the DNA is TGTGCCAGCACCCTCTCCGGGACAGGACCTTCCGAGCAGTACTTC.

V gene TRBV19 combines with J gene TRBJ1-1, with 8 bases fitting TRBD1. Germline V CDR1 and CDR2: LNHDA, SQIVND (reference sequence). Trimming removed 5 bases from V and 8 bases from J; junction bases left unmatched: 7. This CDR3 has 13 amino acids. CDR3 loop: CASSPDRGPEAFF. In DNA, the CDR3 is TGTGCCAGTAGTCCCGACAGGGGACCCGAAGCTTTCTTT.

Here the CDR3 reads CASSLGGGGETQYF. CDR3 DNA: TGTGCCAGCAGTTTAGGTGGGGGGGGTGAGACCCAGTACTTC. This rearrangement joins TRBV27 to TRBJ2-5; 7 bases are shared with TRBD2. Germline CDR1 and CDR2: MNHEY and SMNVEV (reference sequence). Trimming removed 2 bases from V and 5 bases from J; junction bases left unmatched: 5. The CDR3 is 14 residues long.

The J gene is TRBJ2-5, the V gene TRBV14, with TRBD2 matching over 12 bases. Germline lookup yields CDR1 SGHDN and CDR2 FVKESK. With 4 bases clipped from V and 11 bases from J, the junction kept 14 bases outside the gene matches. This CDR3 has 16 residues. The CDR3 loop is CASSRSSGLAGTKQYF. The CDR3 DNA reads as TGTGCCAGCAGCCGCTCCTCGGGACTAGCGGGTACGAAGCAGTACTTC.

V usage is TRBV6-5 and J usage is TRBJ1-2; 11 bases fit TRBD1. V gave up 3 bases and J gave up 7 bases; unmatched junction bases: 4. Looked up from germline, CDR1 is MNHEY and CDR2 is SVGAGI. This CDR3 has 14 residues. The CDR3 sequence is CASSYGQGASGYTF. In DNA form, the CDR3 reads TGTGCCAGCAGTTATGGACAGGGGGCCTCTGGCTACACCTTC.

DNA for the CDR3: TGTGCCGCCCGGGACAGGGGGCTGAACACTGAAGCTTTCTTT. Its translation is CAARDRGLNTEAFF. The chain uses TRBV6-1 and TRBJ1-1; 12 bases fit TRBD1. Trimming removed 11 bases from V and 0 bases from J; junction bases left unmatched: 4. CDR3 length equals 14 residues. Germline V gene data show CDR1 as MNHNS and CDR2 as SASEGT.

The chain couples TRBV5-1 to TRBJ2-7; TRBD2 agrees at 7 bases. V lost 0 bases and J lost 4; bases outside the gene matches: 7. This CDR3 is 15 amino acids long. Germline loops: CDR1 SGHRS, CDR2 YFSETQ. The CDR3 sequence: CASSLETGGGYEQYF. The DNA for the CDR3 is TGCGCCAGCAGCTTGGAGACGGGGGGTGGGTACGAGCAGTACTTC.

The genes are TRBV6-1 and TRBJ1-1, with unresolved D. CDR3 size: 13 residues. CDR1 and CDR2 (germline): MNHNS, SASEGT. V lost 5 bases to trimming and J lost 1 base, with 8 bases between them. In nucleotides, the CDR3 is TGTGCCAGCAGTTTGAGAGAGAACACTGAAGCTTTCTTT. This sequence encodes CASSLRENTEAFF.

The CDR3 loop is CASLSGGSPSYEQYF. The CDR3 DNA reads TGTGCCAGCTTGTCGGGAGGGTCCCCTTCCTACGAGCAGTACTTC. The chain uses TRBV28 and TRBJ2-7; 8 bases are a match to TRBD2. Germline CDR1 is MDHEN and CDR2 is SYDVKM. J gave up 1 base and V 8 bases, and 10 bases lay outside the gene matches. The CDR3 consists of 15 residues.